This TCR beta chain was sequenced in a study of beta chain features in type 1 diabetes. Notes on the study in general: Within each of all four CD4+ subsets, Type 1 diabetes patients had TCRB CDR3s that were moderately but significantly shorter. Among patients, naive, central memory and Treg TCRB repertoires appeared more similar than among healthy donors.

Reverse transcription of all isolated RNA meant that expressed TCRB transcripts were sequenced. Only in-frame clones appear in the TCRdb table, and some are missing; sequencing was by immunoSEQ multiplex PCR. The table lists 300,000 to 350,000 clones, roughly 8% of them singletons, with around 0.44% in the top ten. V was cut by 1 base and J by 8 bases, with 4 bases left in between. Germline CDR1 DFQATT, CDR2 SNEGSKA (reference sequence). The CDR3 runs to 10 residues. In the case of this clone: Its antigen is undetermined.

Sort purity for all populations was recorded as exceeding 98%. The sequence came from a woman aged 18-29 years in good health. Sequencing was carried out using central memory CD4+ T cells from blood. The chain has TRBV20-1 and TRBJ2-3; D not certain. CDR3: CSARAGTQYF. The CDR3 DNA sequence: TGCAGTGCTAGAGCTGGTACGCAGTATTTT.